Listed here is a single T cell receptor (beta chain). Its specific antigen is unknown. Base qualities were left out, and no much larger clone turns up one base away. The germline V gene encodes CDR1 LNHDA and CDR2 SQIVND (reference sequence). From the cysteine through the phenylalanine, the CDR3 covers 13 amino acids. Only the CDR3 DNA is retained, 39 bases long and in frame from the first base. Trimming takes 6 bases off V and 6 bases off J; junction bases not matched to a gene: 5. The library was built by means of the immunoSEQ multiplex PCR assay. In its TCRdb copy, this immuneACCESS table keeps in-frame sequences only and misses some clones. Where compared with another copy, unresolved V genes explain less than half of these, and the others have no known cause. Within this sample are some 130,000 clones, with around 90% of them counted one time only. The ten largest clones represent roughly 9.4% of the sample.

The data were taken from a study of control samples from healthy donors and cancer patients (TCRdb year 2020). The sequenced sample was blood. This clonotype originated in a man younger than 30 in good health. This chain joins TRBV19 to TRBJ1-5; 7 bases in the middle match TRBD1. For the CDR3, the sequence is CASRRTGGQPQHF. At the DNA level, the sequence is TGTGCCAGTAGAAGGACAGGAGGTCAGCCCCAGCATTTT. The full variable domain, with segments outside the CDR3 supplied by the reference TRBV19 and TRBJ1-5 proteins, appears as DGGITQSPKYLFRKEGQNVTLSCEQNLNHDAMYWYRQDPGQGLRLIYYSQIVNDFQKGDIAEGYSVSREKKESFPLTVTSAQKNPTAFYLCASRRTGGQPQHFGDGTRLSIL.